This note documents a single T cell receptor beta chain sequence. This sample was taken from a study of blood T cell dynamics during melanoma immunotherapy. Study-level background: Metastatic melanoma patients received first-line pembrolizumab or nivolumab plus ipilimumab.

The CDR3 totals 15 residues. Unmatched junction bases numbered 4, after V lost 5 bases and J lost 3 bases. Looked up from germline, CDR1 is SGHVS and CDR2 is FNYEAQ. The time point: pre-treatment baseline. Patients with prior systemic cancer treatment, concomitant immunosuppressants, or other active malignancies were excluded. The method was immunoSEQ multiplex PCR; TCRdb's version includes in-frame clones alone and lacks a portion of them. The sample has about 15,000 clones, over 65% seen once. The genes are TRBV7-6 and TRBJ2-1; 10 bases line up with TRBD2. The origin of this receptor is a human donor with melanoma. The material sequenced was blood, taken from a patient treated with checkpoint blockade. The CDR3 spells CASSPLAGVYNEQFF. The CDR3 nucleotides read TGTGCCAGCAGCCCCCTAGCGGGGGTCTACAATGAGCAGTTCTTC.